This T cell receptor beta chain was identified during a study of blood T cell repertoires in COVID-19. The authors' processing: Amplification from reference gene primers served as the basis for estimated nucleated cell counts. Data came from immunoSEQ multiplex PCR; TCRdb stores just in-frame clones and leaves some out. Clone size and the V and J calls come from that table; the DNA yielded D and trimming. The sample records 27,000 or so clones, 85% to 90% being singletons. Deletions cut 5 bases from V and 5 bases from J, with 15 bases between. Germline CDR1 and CDR2: SGHVS and FQNEAQ. The CDR3 has 14 residues.

The sequence was collected from a man in his 70s with active COVID-19. V usage is TRBV7-8 and J usage is TRBJ1-2; D is perhaps TRBD1 (6 bases). Material for sequencing was peripheral blood. The CDR3 loop reads CASSAVGQIYGYTF. In nucleotides, the CDR3 is TGTGCCAGCAGCGCTGTAGGACAGATATATGGCTACACCTTC.